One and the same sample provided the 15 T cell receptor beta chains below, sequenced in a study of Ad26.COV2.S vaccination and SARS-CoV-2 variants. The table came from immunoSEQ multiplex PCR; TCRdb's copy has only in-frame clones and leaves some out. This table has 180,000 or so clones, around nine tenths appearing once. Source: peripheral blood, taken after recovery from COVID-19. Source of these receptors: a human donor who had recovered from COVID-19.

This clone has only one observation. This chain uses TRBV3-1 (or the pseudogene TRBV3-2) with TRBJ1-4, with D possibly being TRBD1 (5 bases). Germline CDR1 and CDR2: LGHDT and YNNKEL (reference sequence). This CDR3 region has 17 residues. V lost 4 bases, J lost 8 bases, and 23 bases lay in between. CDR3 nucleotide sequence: TGTGCCAGCAGCCTCCAAAGCGTGACCCTCGGGGGGGAAAAACTGTTTTTT. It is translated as CASSLQSVTLGGEKLFF.

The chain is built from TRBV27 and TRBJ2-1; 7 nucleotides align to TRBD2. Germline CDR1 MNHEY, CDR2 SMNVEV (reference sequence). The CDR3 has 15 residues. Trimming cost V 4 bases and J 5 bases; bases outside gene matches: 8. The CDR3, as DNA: TGTGCCAGCAGTTGGGGGGGGGAGGGCCACAATGAGCAGTTCTTC. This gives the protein CASSWGGEGHNEQFF.

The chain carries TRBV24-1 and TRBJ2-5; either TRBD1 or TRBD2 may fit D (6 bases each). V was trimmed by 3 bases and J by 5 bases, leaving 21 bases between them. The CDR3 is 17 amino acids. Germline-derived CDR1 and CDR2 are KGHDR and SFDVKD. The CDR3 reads CATSDPRIGGARETQYF. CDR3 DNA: TGTGCCACCAGTGATCCCAGGATCGGGGGCGCCAGGGAGACCCAGTACTTC.

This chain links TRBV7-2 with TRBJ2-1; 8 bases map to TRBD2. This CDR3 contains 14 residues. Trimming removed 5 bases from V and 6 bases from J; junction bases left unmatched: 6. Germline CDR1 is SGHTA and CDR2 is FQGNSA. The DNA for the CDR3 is TGTGCCAGCAGCCAGCAGCGGGGGATCAATGAGCAGTTCTTC. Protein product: CASSQQRGINEQFF.

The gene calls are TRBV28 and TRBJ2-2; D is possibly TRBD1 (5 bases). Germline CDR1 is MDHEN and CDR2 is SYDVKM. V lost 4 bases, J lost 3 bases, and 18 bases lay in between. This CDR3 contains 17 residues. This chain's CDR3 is CASSSTPGFRDTGELFF. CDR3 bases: TGTGCCAGCAGTTCCACCCCAGGGTTTCGCGACACCGGGGAGCTGTTTTTT.

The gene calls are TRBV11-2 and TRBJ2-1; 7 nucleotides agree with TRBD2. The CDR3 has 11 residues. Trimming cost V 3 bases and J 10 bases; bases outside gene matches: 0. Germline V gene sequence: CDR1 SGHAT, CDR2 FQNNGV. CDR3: CASSLGGEQFF. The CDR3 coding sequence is TGTGCCAGCAGCTTGGGGGGGGAGCAGTTCTTC.

In nucleotides, the CDR3 is TGTGCCAGCAGCTGGGGGGGGCCGGATGACTATGGCTACACCTTC. Translated: CASSWGGPDDYGYTF. The J gene is TRBJ1-2, the V gene TRBV7-2; TRBD1 might be the D (6 bases). V was trimmed by 4 bases and J by 3 bases, leaving 15 bases between them. Germline-derived CDR1 and CDR2 are SGHTA and FQGNSA. The CDR3 spans 15 residues.

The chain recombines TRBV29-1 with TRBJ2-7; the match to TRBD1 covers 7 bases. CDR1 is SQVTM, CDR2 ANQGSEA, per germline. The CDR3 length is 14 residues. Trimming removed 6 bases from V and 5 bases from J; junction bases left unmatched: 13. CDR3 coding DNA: TGCAGCGTCGCGCTACAGGGGCGCAGAAACGAGCAGTACTTC. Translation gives CSVALQGRRNEQYF.

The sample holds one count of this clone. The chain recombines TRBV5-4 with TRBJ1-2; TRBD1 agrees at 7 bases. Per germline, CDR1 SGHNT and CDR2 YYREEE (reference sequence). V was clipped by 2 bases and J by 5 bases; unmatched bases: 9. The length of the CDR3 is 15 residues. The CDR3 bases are TGTGCCAGCAGCTTAGGGGCAGGGGGGTTGTATGGCTACACCTTC. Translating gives CASSLGAGGLYGYTF.

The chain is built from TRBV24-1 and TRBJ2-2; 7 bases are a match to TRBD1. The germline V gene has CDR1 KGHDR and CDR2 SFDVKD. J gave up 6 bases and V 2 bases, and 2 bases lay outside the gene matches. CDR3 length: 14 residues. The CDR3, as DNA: TGTGCCACCAGTGATTCGACAGGGCCCGGGGAGCTGTTTTTT. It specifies CATSDSTGPGELFF.

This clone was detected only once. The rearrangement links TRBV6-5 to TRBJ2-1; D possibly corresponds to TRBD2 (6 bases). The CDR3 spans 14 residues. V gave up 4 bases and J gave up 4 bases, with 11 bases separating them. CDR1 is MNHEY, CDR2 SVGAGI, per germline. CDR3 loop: CASSFVAGYNEQFF. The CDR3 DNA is TGTGCCAGCAGTTTCGTTGCGGGATACAATGAGCAGTTCTTC.

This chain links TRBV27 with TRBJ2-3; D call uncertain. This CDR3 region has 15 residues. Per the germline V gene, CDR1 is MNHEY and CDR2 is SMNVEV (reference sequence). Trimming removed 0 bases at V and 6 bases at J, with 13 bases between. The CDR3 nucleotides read TGTGCCAGCAGTTTATCCCCCAGCCCCTTGGATACGCAGTATTTT. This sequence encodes CASSLSPSPLDTQYF.

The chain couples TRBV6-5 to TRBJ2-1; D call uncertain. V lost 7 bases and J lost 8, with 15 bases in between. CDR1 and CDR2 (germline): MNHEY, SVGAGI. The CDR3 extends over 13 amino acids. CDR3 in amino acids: CASTGGMRDEQFF. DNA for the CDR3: TGTGCCAGCACCGGCGGTATGAGAGATGAGCAGTTCTTC.

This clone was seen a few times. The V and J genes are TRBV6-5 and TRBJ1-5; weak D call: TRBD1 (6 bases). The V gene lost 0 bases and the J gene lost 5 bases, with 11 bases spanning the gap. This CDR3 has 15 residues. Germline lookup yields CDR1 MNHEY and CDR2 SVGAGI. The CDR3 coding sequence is TGTGCCAGCAGTTACTCGAGACAGGCCCATCAGCCCCAGCATTTT. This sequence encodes CASSYSRQAHQPQHF.

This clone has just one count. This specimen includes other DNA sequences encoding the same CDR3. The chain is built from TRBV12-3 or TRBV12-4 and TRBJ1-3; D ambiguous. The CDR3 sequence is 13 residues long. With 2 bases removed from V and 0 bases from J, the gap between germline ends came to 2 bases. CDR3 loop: CASSLSSGNTIYF. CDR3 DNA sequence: TGTGCCAGCAGTTTAAGCTCTGGAAACACCATATATTTT.